This T cell receptor beta chain stems from a study of blood T cell repertoires in COVID-19. Study-wide context: Specimens from acute and convalescent COVID-19 originated in the United States, Italy and Spain. In each case, the material was cDNA or gDNA derived from T cells, B-cell-depleted T cells, or PBMCs.

In the original workflow: Researchers report that nucleated cell counts were estimated from reference gene primer amplification. The protocol was immunoSEQ multiplex PCR, while the TCRdb copy is restricted to in-frame clones and leaves out a portion. That table is the source of V, J and clone size, and D and trimming were worked out from the DNA. The sample has just over 45,000 clones; about 90% are singletons. The V and J ends lost 7 bases and 5 bases respectively, with 9 bases between them. The CDR3 totals 11 residues. Germline assignment: CDR1 SGHTA and CDR2 FQGNSA. The sample was peripheral blood. V and J are TRBV7-2 and TRBJ2-7, with D unclear. This receptor was identified in a human donor in a cohort sampled during active COVID-19. The CDR3 sequence is CASTQSHEQYF. DNA for the CDR3: TGTGCCAGCACCCAGTCCCACGAGCAGTACTTC.